This TCR beta chain was recovered during a study of shared clonotypes between healthy human individuals. Several immunoSEQ 96-well plates shared each subset's DNA, each plate a replicate. Data came from immunoSEQ multiplex PCR; TCRdb stores just in-frame clones and leaves some out. The sample has some 1,600,000 clones, approximately 98% seen once; the top ten hold 0.45%. Remarks on this clone: The sample contains more than one DNA sequence encoding this CDR3.

V was shortened by 3 bases and J by 5 bases, with 10 bases between the two germline ends. This CDR3 region has 13 residues. In germline, CDR1 is KGHSH, CDR2 LQKENI. The rearrangement uses TRBV18 and TRBJ2-5; possible D gene TRBD1, 5 bases. Sequenced sample: naive CD4+ T cells sorted from blood. The subset: CD45RA+ positively selected. The receptor was derived from a man aged 25-45 years in good health. CDR3 amino acids: CASSPQGRETQYF. The CDR3 region has the DNA TGTGCCAGCTCACCTCAGGGAAGGGAGACCCAGTACTTC.